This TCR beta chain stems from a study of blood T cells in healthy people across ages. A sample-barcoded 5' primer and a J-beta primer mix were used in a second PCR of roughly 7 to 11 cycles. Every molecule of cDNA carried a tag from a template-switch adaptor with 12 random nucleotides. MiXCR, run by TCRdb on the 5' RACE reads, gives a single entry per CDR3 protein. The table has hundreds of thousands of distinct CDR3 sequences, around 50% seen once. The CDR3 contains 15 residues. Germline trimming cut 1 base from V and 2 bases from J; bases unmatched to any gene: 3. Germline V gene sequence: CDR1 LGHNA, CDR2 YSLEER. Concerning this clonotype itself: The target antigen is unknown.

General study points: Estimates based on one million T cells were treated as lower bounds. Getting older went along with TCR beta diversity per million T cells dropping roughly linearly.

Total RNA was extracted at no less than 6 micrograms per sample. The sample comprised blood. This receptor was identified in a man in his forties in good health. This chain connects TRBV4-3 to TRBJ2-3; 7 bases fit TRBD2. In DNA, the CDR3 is TGCGCCAGCAGCCAAGCGGGAGGATACACAGATACGCAGTATTTT. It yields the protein CASSQAGGYTDTQYF.